The present TCR beta chain was sequenced within a study of blood T cells in healthy people across ages. A note on this clonotype: Since a much larger clone is just one base distant, this may be a read error.

The germline V gene encodes CDR1 MGHRA and CDR2 YSYEKL. There are 15 residues in the CDR3. A second PCR of roughly 7 to 11 cycles used a sample-barcoded 5' primer and a J-beta primer mix. TCRdb ran MiXCR on the 5' RACE reads and lists one entry per CDR3 protein. The table includes almost 800,000 distinct CDR3 sequences, roughly 64% detected once. The TCR was taken from a man aged 25 to 40 in good health. Sequencing was carried out using blood. The J gene is TRBJ2-4, the V gene TRBV4-1, with 8 bases identical to TRBD2. TRBJ2-7 matches the DNA end more closely, so the J call is doubtful. The CDR3 DNA reads as TGCGCCAGCAGCCGCAAGGGTCCGGGGGGGTACGAGCAGTACTTC. Its protein product is CASSRKGPGGYEQYF.